The 18 T cell receptor beta chains below come from one sample, sequenced in a study of blood T cell repertoires in COVID-19. Profiled with immunoSEQ multiplex PCR; TCRdb holds only in-frame clones, not every one. The repertoire holds fewer than 350,000 clones, with 75% to 90% as singletons. The sample was PBMCs or T cells enriched from blood (not recorded which). These receptors originate from a man aged 55 to 69 who had recovered from COVID-19.

V is TRBV5-1 and J is TRBJ2-7, with a weak D call TRBD1 (8 bases). The CDR3 is made up of 15 amino acids. The ends were cut back, 4 bases at V and 7 bases at J, with 21 bases in the middle. Germline V CDR1 and CDR2: SGHRS, YFSETQ. The chain's CDR3 is CASSLTGQGLREQYF. For the CDR3, the DNA is TGCGCCAGCAGCCTGACCGGACAGGGACTAAGGGAGCAGTACTTC.

J is TRBJ2-3 and V is TRBV13; TRBD1 matches 8 bases. CDR1 is PRHDT and CDR2 is FYEKMQ in the germline V gene (reference sequence). CDR3 length equals 12 residues. With 9 bases clipped from V and 4 bases from J, the junction kept 3 bases outside the gene matches. The chain's CDR3 is CASKQGADTQYF. CDR3 coding DNA: TGTGCCAGTAAACAGGGGGCAGATACGCAGTATTTT.

In nucleotides, the CDR3 is TGTGCCAGCAGCTTCGGACTAGCGGGACGGACCCACAATGAGCAGTTCTTC. It codes for CASSFGLAGRTHNEQFF. The J gene is TRBJ2-1, the V gene TRBV7-3; TRBD2 matches at 12 bases. CDR3 length equals 17 residues. J was trimmed by 5 bases and V by 3 bases; bases with no gene match: 8. The germline gives CDR1 SGHTA, CDR2 FQGTGA.

This chain links TRBV6-2 or TRBV6-3 with TRBJ1-5; D is undetermined. Germline loops: CDR1 MNHEY, CDR2 SVGEGT. V lost 0 bases and J 4 bases, leaving 7 bases between the germline ends. CDR3 size: 14 residues. DNA for the CDR3: TGTGCCAGCAGTTACTCGAGCAAGAATCAGCCCCAGCATTTT. Protein sequence: CASSYSSKNQPQHF.

This chain links TRBV5-1 with TRBJ2-3; 8 bases map to TRBD2. Looked up from germline, CDR1 is SGHRS and CDR2 is YFSETQ. V lost 0 bases, J lost 5 bases, and 8 bases stayed unmatched. The CDR3 covers 16 residues. CDR3 nucleotide sequence: TGCGCCAGCAGCTTGGGAGCGGGAGTTCATTTAGATACGCAGTATTTT. Residues: CASSLGAGVHLDTQYF.

The V gene is TRBV28, the J gene TRBJ1-3; tentative D call: TRBD1 (5 bases). The V gene's germline CDR1 is MDHEN and CDR2 SYDVKM. With 3 bases removed from V and 0 bases from J, the gap between germline ends came to 12 bases. The CDR3 extends over 16 amino acids. For the CDR3, the DNA is TGTGCCAGCAGTTTTCTACAGGCCTCCTCTGGAAACACCATATATTTT. Protein: CASSFLQASSGNTIYF.

The chain has TRBV28 and TRBJ2-1; TRBD1 is a possible D gene (6 bases). The V and J ends lost 3 bases and 5 bases respectively, with 11 bases between them. Germline V lookup: CDR1 MDHEN, CDR2 SYDVKM. This CDR3 is 14 amino acids long. The CDR3 reads CASSFMGADNEQFF. CDR3 DNA: TGTGCCAGCAGTTTTATGGGGGCGGACAATGAGCAGTTCTTC.

The chain combines TRBV6-5 with TRBJ1-1; D might be TRBD1 (5 bases). V was cut by 0 bases and J by 4 bases, with 15 bases left in between. Germline V gene data show CDR1 as MNHEY and CDR2 as SVGAGI. This CDR3 contains 16 residues. The CDR3 DNA sequence: TGTGCCAGCAGTTACTCAATGCAGGGTTTGGGCACTGAAGCTTTCTTT. Translated: CASSYSMQGLGTEAFF.

The gene calls are TRBV5-1 and TRBJ1-4; D possibly corresponds to TRBD1 (5 bases). The CDR3 sequence is 17 residues long. V was clipped by 3 bases and J by 2 bases, with 17 bases between them. Germline CDR1 SGHRS, CDR2 YFSETQ. The CDR3 sequence: CASSWSTVTGTNEKLFF. The CDR3 DNA follows: TGCGCCAGCAGCTGGTCTACGGTTACAGGCACTAATGAAAAACTGTTTTTT.

The chain is built from TRBV20-1 and TRBJ2-7, with a tentative D call TRBD2 (6 bases). Germline V gene sequence: CDR1 DFQATT, CDR2 SNEGSKA (reference sequence). This CDR3 has 13 residues. Trimming stripped 3 bases from V and 3 bases from J, with 12 bases between. CDR3 protein: CSASRGRSYEQYF. CDR3 DNA: TGCAGTGCTAGTCGAGGGAGGAGCTACGAGCAGTACTTC.

V gene TRBV6-2 or TRBV6-3 combines with J gene TRBJ2-1; 7 nucleotides line up with TRBD1. V shed 5 bases, J shed 4 bases, and the junction held 8 bases outside the gene matches. This CDR3 is built from 15 residues. In germline, CDR1 is MNHEY, CDR2 SVGEGT. The CDR3 sequence is CASSNGQATYNEQFF. The CDR3 region has the DNA TGTGCCAGCAGTAACGGACAGGCGACATACAATGAGCAGTTCTTC.

The chain couples TRBV7-3 to TRBJ1-1, with 8 bases fitting TRBD1. Trimming cost V 2 bases and J 9 bases; bases outside gene matches: 5. The CDR3 covers 13 residues. Germline CDR1 is SGHTA and CDR2 is FQGTGA. CDR3 protein: CASSLRQGSKAFF. The CDR3 DNA sequence: TGTGCCAGCAGCTTACGACAGGGGTCAAAAGCTTTCTTT. Full variable domain (missing parts from reference TRBV7-3 and TRBJ1-1): GAGVSQTPSNKVTEKGKYVELRCDPISGHTALYWYRQSLGQGPEFLIYFQGTGAADDSGLPNDRFFAVRPEGSVSTLKIQRTERGDSAVYLCASSLRQGSKAFFGQGTRLTVV.

V gene TRBV14 combines with J gene TRBJ2-5; tentative D call: TRBD1 (6 bases). This CDR3 has 16 amino acids. The germline CDR1 and CDR2 sequences are SGHDN and FVKESK. Trimming removed 1 base from V and 3 bases from J, with 15 bases in between. The CDR3 coding sequence is TGTGCCAGCAGCCAAGGTCCTTTCCAGGGGAAAGAGACCCAGTACTTC. Translating it yields CASSQGPFQGKETQYF. The full variable domain, rest sourced from reference TRBV14 and TRBJ2-5, is EAGVTQFPSHSVIEKGQTVTLRCDPISGHDNLYWYRRVMGKEIKFLLHFVKESKQDESGMPNNRFLAERTGGTYSTLKVQPAELEDSGVYFCASSQGPFQGKETQYFGPGTRLLVL.

DNA for the CDR3: TGCGCCAGCAGCCCGGGACAGGGGGCCGATCAGCCCCAGCATTTT. Translated, it gives CASSPGQGADQPQHF. The chain carries TRBV4-1 and TRBJ1-5; 12 bases align to TRBD1. The CDR3 has 15 amino acids. V was pared by 4 bases and J by 5 bases, with 3 bases of the junction left unmatched. In germline, CDR1 is MGHRA, CDR2 YSYEKL.

The chain couples TRBV11-3 to TRBJ2-3; D is perhaps TRBD2 (5 bases). The CDR3 consists of 13 residues. V gave up 5 bases and J gave up 4 bases, with 10 bases separating them. Germline assignment: CDR1 SGHNT and CDR2 YENEEA. This CDR3 is CASSDSVPDTQYF. The DNA of the CDR3 is TGTGCCAGCAGCGATAGCGTGCCAGATACGCAGTATTTT.

The chain joins TRBV30 to TRBJ2-2; 8 nucleotides line up with TRBD1. The CDR3 covers 14 residues. J was trimmed by 6 bases and V by 3 bases; bases with no gene match: 6. Per the germline V gene, CDR1 is GTSNPN and CDR2 is SVGIG (reference sequence). CDR3 amino acids: CAWSRGRPAGELFF. The CDR3 DNA reads as TGTGCCTGGAGCAGGGGGCGCCCGGCCGGGGAGCTGTTTTTT. Full variable domain (outside the CDR3, taken from reference TRBV30 and TRBJ2-2): SQTIHQWPATLVQPVGSPLSLECTVEGTSNPNLYWYRQAAGRGLQLLFYSVGIGQISSEVPQNLSASRPQDRQFILSSKKLLLSDSGFYLCAWSRGRPAGELFFGEGSRLTVL.

The V gene is TRBV28, the J gene TRBJ1-2, with 7 bases identical to TRBD1. This CDR3 region has 15 residues. In germline, CDR1 is MDHEN, CDR2 SYDVKM. With 6 bases clipped from V and 0 bases from J, the junction kept 7 bases outside the gene matches. As DNA, the CDR3 is TGTGCCAGCAGCCTGACAGGGCGGGCTAACTATGGCTACACCTTC. Its protein is CASSLTGRANYGYTF.

The CDR3, as DNA: TGTGCCAGCAGCTTGGGTACAGGGGGCCGGCAAGAGACCCAGTACTTC. This codes for CASSLGTGGRQETQYF. The gene calls are TRBV5-4 and TRBJ2-5, with 9 nucleotides matching TRBD1. The CDR3 spans 16 residues. J was trimmed by 2 bases and V by 0 bases; bases with no gene match: 5. Germline values: CDR1 SGHNT, CDR2 YYREEE (reference sequence).